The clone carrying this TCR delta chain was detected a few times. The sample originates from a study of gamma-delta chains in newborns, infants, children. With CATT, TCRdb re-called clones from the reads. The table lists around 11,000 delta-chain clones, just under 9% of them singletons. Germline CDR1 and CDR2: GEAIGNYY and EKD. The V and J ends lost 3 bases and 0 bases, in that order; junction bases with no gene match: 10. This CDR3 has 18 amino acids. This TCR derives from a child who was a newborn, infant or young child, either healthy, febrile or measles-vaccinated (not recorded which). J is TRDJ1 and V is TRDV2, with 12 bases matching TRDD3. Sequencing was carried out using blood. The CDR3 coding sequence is TGTGCCTGTGACTCAGTACTGGGGGATACCCGTAACACCGATAAACTCATCTTT. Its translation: CACDSVLGDTRNTDKLIF.